The entry below gives a single T cell receptor (beta chain) sequence along with its context. Its antigen is not identified. This specimen comes from a study of T cell responses to AZD1222 COVID-19 vaccine. Study overall: Second-dose recipients at about 4 or about 12 weeks were treated as one pooled group. Notes on the study in general: Reportedly, nearly half the spike-specific TCRs target unmutated variant regions. Donors skewed white British and female; clonal diversity was possibly underestimated. Sampled repertoires all dated from after the peak T cell response.

Profiled with immunoSEQ multiplex PCR; TCRdb holds only in-frame clones, not every one. The repertoire holds some 150,000 clones, with about 89% as singletons. The CDR3 extends over 16 amino acids. Per germline, CDR1 MDHEN and CDR2 SYDVKM. V lost 7 bases and J 0 bases, leaving 15 bases between the germline ends. The sample was peripheral blood, taken on day 0 of AZD1222 vaccination. The origin of this receptor is an adult in good health. The chain employs TRBV28 and TRBJ2-2; no clear D. CDR3 in DNA: TGTGCCAGCACCCCCCACACCCAATCGAACACCGGGGAGCTGTTTTTT. Protein: CASTPHTQSNTGELFF.